This is a list of T cell receptor beta chains from one sample in a study of T cell responses to AZD1222 COVID-19 vaccine. Here immunoSEQ multiplex PCR was the method, and the copy in TCRdb shows in-frame clones only, minus some. The sample lists some 120,000 clones, around 89% occurring once. The sample was peripheral blood, taken on day 0 of MenACWY control vaccination. The source of these receptors is an adult in good health. Each CDR3 is given with its conserved first and last residue. Each record gives: V gene, clone size, D gene, J gene, CDR3 DNA, CDR3 protein. The D gene is left open where the match is weak. Expanded clones get a size class; other rows say once, few or many, or leave the size out.

v_call: TRBV9; clone_size: NA; d_call: NA; j_call: TRBJ1-3; cdr3_nt: TGTGCCAGCAGCGTAGGGGGAGACGGAAACACCATATATTTT; cdr3_aa: CASSVGGDGNTIYF
v_call: TRBV10-3; clone_size: NA; d_call: TRBD2; j_call: TRBJ2-7; cdr3_nt: TGTGCCATGCGGGCACGGGAGGTGAACGAGCAGTACTTC; cdr3_aa: CAMRAREVNEQYF
v_call: TRBV29-1; clone_size: NA; d_call: TRBD1; j_call: TRBJ2-2; cdr3_nt: TGCAGCGTCAGGACAGGGGCCGGGGAGCTGTTTTTT; cdr3_aa: CSVRTGAGELFF
v_call: TRBV5-5; clone_size: NA; d_call: TRBD1; j_call: TRBJ1-5; cdr3_nt: TGTGCCAGCAGCTTGGGTACCCCCGACAGGGGCGTCAATCAGCCCCAGCATTTT; cdr3_aa: CASSLGTPDRGVNQPQHF
v_call: TRBV5-5; clone_size: NA; d_call: TRBD2; j_call: TRBJ2-1; cdr3_nt: TGTGCCAGCAGCTTATCGACTAGCGGGATAAACAATGAGCAGTTCTTC; cdr3_aa: CASSLSTSGINNEQFF
v_call: TRBV7-3; clone_size: NA; d_call: NA; j_call: TRBJ2-3; cdr3_nt: TGTGCCAGCAGCTTAGAGGGCTCAGATACGCAGTATTTT; cdr3_aa: CASSLEGSDTQYF
v_call: TRBV6-5; clone_size: NA; d_call: NA; j_call: TRBJ1-5; cdr3_nt: TGTGCCAGCAGTTCCGTATATAGCAGCAATCAGCCCCAGCATTTT; cdr3_aa: CASSSVYSSNQPQHF
v_call: TRBV24-1; clone_size: NA; d_call: NA; j_call: TRBJ1-2; cdr3_nt: TGTGCCACCGGGCAGGGGAATGGCTACACCTTC; cdr3_aa: CATGQGNGYTF
v_call: TRBV11-3; clone_size: NA; d_call: NA; j_call: TRBJ2-1; cdr3_nt: TGTGCCAGCAGCTTAGTGGGTCTAAGGCCAAACAATGAGCAGTTCTTC; cdr3_aa: CASSLVGLRPNNEQFF
v_call: TRBV5-1; clone_size: NA; d_call: TRBD1; j_call: TRBJ1-1; cdr3_nt: TGCGCCAGCAGAGGGGACAGCTCTGAAGCTTTCTTT; cdr3_aa: CASRGDSSEAFF
v_call: TRBV12-3/TRBV12-4; clone_size: NA; d_call: NA; j_call: TRBJ1-3; cdr3_nt: TGTGCCAGCAGCTCAACGGCTGGAAACACCATATATTTT; cdr3_aa: CASSSTAGNTIYF
v_call: TRBV3-1/TRBV3-2; clone_size: NA; d_call: TRBD2; j_call: TRBJ2-7; cdr3_nt: TGTGCCAGCAGCCAAGCGACTAGCCCCTACGAGCAGTACTTC; cdr3_aa: CASSQATSPYEQYF
v_call: TRBV4-1; clone_size: NA; d_call: NA; j_call: TRBJ1-2; cdr3_nt: TGCGCCAGCAGCCAAGATCGGGGGAATAACTATGGCTACACCTTC; cdr3_aa: CASSQDRGNNYGYTF
v_call: TRBV3-1/TRBV3-2; clone_size: NA; d_call: TRBD2; j_call: TRBJ2-3; cdr3_nt: TGTGCCAGCAGTCTAGCGGGAATTCTGGATACGCAGTATTTT; cdr3_aa: CASSLAGILDTQYF
v_call: TRBV7-8; clone_size: NA; d_call: TRBD2; j_call: TRBJ2-1; cdr3_nt: TGTGCCAGCAGCTCCCCGACTAGCGGTATTTACAATGAGCAGTTCTTC; cdr3_aa: CASSSPTSGIYNEQFF
v_call: TRBV4-1; clone_size: NA; d_call: NA; j_call: TRBJ1-1; cdr3_nt: TGCGCCAGCAGCCAAGACCCTGGACAAAAGAACACTGAAGCTTTCTTT; cdr3_aa: CASSQDPGQKNTEAFF
v_call: TRBV6-5; clone_size: NA; d_call: TRBD2; j_call: TRBJ2-7; cdr3_nt: TGTGCCAGCAGTTACGGAGGACTAGCGGGGCACTACGAGCAGTACTTC; cdr3_aa: CASSYGGLAGHYEQYF
v_call: TRBV5-4; clone_size: few; d_call: NA; j_call: TRBJ1-1; cdr3_nt: TGTGCCAGCAGCTTGAGTAGGGGCGGGAACACTGAAGCTTTCTTT; cdr3_aa: CASSLSRGGNTEAFF
v_call: TRBV2; clone_size: NA; d_call: TRBD1; j_call: TRBJ1-2; cdr3_nt: TGTGCCAGCACCCCCCTGGAGAGGGGGCAGGGTGGCTACACCTTC; cdr3_aa: CASTPLERGQGGYTF
v_call: TRBV4-2; clone_size: NA; d_call: NA; j_call: TRBJ1-1; cdr3_nt: TGTGCCAGCAGCCAAGATCAGGAGAACACTGAAGCTTTCTTT; cdr3_aa: CASSQDQENTEAFF
v_call: TRBV10-1; clone_size: NA; d_call: TRBD1; j_call: TRBJ2-3; cdr3_nt: TGCGCCAGCAGTGACCACTACAGGGGCCAGGGAACAGATACGCAGTATTTT; cdr3_aa: CASSDHYRGQGTDTQYF
v_call: TRBV7-9; clone_size: NA; d_call: TRBD1; j_call: TRBJ2-7; cdr3_nt: TGTGCCAGCAGCTCAGTTCCCGCCGGGACAGGGATCTACGAGCAGTACTTC; cdr3_aa: CASSSVPAGTGIYEQYF
v_call: TRBV6-4; clone_size: NA; d_call: TRBD2; j_call: TRBJ2-1; cdr3_nt: TGTGCCAGCAGTGAACTAGCGGGAGATGATGGGGAGCAGTTCTTC; cdr3_aa: CASSELAGDDGEQFF
v_call: TRBV10-3; clone_size: NA; d_call: NA; j_call: TRBJ1-3; cdr3_nt: TGTGCCACTATGACGGCCTCTGGAAACACCATATATTTT; cdr3_aa: CATMTASGNTIYF
v_call: TRBV29-1; clone_size: NA; d_call: TRBD1; j_call: TRBJ1-1; cdr3_nt: TGCAGCGTTACACCGGGACAGAGTAACACTGAAGCTTTCTTT; cdr3_aa: CSVTPGQSNTEAFF
v_call: TRBV10-2; clone_size: few; d_call: TRBD1; j_call: TRBJ2-7; cdr3_nt: TGCGCCAGCAGTGACCCGGGACAGCTTAACTCCTACGAGCAGTACTTC; cdr3_aa: CASSDPGQLNSYEQYF
v_call: TRBV2; clone_size: once; d_call: TRBD2; j_call: TRBJ2-1; cdr3_nt: TGTGCCAGCCGTTGGACTAGCGGGCGCAATGAGCAGTTCTTC; cdr3_aa: CASRWTSGRNEQFF
v_call: TRBV7-6; clone_size: NA; d_call: TRBD2; j_call: TRBJ2-2; cdr3_nt: TGTGCCAGCAGCCAACTAGCGGGAAACACCGGGGAGCTGTTTTTT; cdr3_aa: CASSQLAGNTGELFF
v_call: TRBV5-6; clone_size: NA; d_call: NA; j_call: TRBJ1-1; cdr3_nt: TGTGCCAGCAGCTTGGGGGGGCCCACTGAAGCTTTCTTT; cdr3_aa: CASSLGGPTEAFF
v_call: TRBV6-5; clone_size: once; d_call: NA; j_call: TRBJ1-1; cdr3_nt: TGTGCCAGCAGTCTGCAACAGTGGAACACTGAAGCTTTCTTT; cdr3_aa: CASSLQQWNTEAFF
v_call: TRBV4-1; clone_size: NA; d_call: TRBD2; j_call: TRBJ2-5; cdr3_nt: TGCGCCAGCAGCCAAGATCCTAGCGGGAGGGAGACCCAGTACTTC; cdr3_aa: CASSQDPSGRETQYF
v_call: TRBV20-1; clone_size: NA; d_call: TRBD2; j_call: TRBJ2-7; cdr3_nt: TGCAGTGCTAGTGGACTGCAGCGGGATCCCTACGAGCAGTACTTC; cdr3_aa: CSASGLQRDPYEQYF
v_call: TRBV7-3; clone_size: NA; d_call: TRBD1; j_call: TRBJ2-2; cdr3_nt: TGTGCCAGCAGCTTACGGGACAGCAAAAACACCGGGGAGCTGTTTTTT; cdr3_aa: CASSLRDSKNTGELFF
v_call: TRBV6-5; clone_size: NA; d_call: TRBD1; j_call: TRBJ1-5; cdr3_nt: TGTGCCAGCAGTACCGAAACAGGGGGGATTGGGCCCCAGCATTTT; cdr3_aa: CASSTETGGIGPQHF
v_call: TRBV11-2; clone_size: NA; d_call: TRBD1; j_call: TRBJ1-1; cdr3_nt: TGTGCCAGCAGCTTGACAGGGGGCGCAGGGGACACTGAAGCTTTCTTT; cdr3_aa: CASSLTGGAGDTEAFF
v_call: TRBV9; clone_size: once; d_call: TRBD1; j_call: TRBJ1-4; cdr3_nt: TGTGCCAGCAGCCCCCGCACGGGACAGGGAAATGAAAAACTGTTTTTT; cdr3_aa: CASSPRTGQGNEKLFF
v_call: TRBV18; clone_size: NA; d_call: NA; j_call: TRBJ1-2; cdr3_nt: TGTGCCAGCTCACCACCGGAGGGGACTTTCTATGGCTACACCTTC; cdr3_aa: CASSPPEGTFYGYTF
v_call: TRBV5-8; clone_size: few; d_call: NA; j_call: TRBJ2-1; cdr3_nt: TGTGCCAGCAGCTTGTCCGGACCCCCCTACAATGAGCAGTTCTTC; cdr3_aa: CASSLSGPPYNEQFF
v_call: TRBV11-2; clone_size: NA; d_call: TRBD2; j_call: TRBJ2-7; cdr3_nt: TGTGCCAGCAGCTTAGTTGGGCTAGCGGGGGCCTACGAGCAGTACTTC; cdr3_aa: CASSLVGLAGAYEQYF
v_call: TRBV15; clone_size: NA; d_call: NA; j_call: TRBJ2-7; cdr3_nt: TGTGCCACCAGCAGAGATTTGCCGGGATGGGGCTACGAGCAGTACTTC; cdr3_aa: CATSRDLPGWGYEQYF
v_call: TRBV19; clone_size: NA; d_call: NA; j_call: TRBJ2-4; cdr3_nt: TGTGCCAGTAGTATACGGCGGGACTCCCGGACCGCCAAAAACATTCAGTACTTC; cdr3_aa: CASSIRRDSRTAKNIQYF